The present T cell receptor (beta chain) was sequenced within a study of T-cell memory formation after mild COVID-19. The CDR3 loop spans 17 amino acids. Per germline, CDR1 SEHNR and CDR2 FQNEAQ (reference sequence). V was pared by 4 bases and J by 2 bases, with 19 bases between. Comments on this clonotype: Its antigen is not known.

General study points: Contracting clones from day 15 to 85 showed balanced CD4/CD8; later expanders favored CD4+.

TCRdb processed the 5' RACE reads anew with MiXCR; each CDR3 protein has one entry. The sample holds 400,000 or so distinct CDR3 sequences, 15% to 20% seen once. The material sequenced was PBMCs or a T cell subset sorted from them (not recorded which). The receptor comes from an adult woman who had mild COVID-19 (a few samples of this study predate the infection). Cell type and time point are not known. V is TRBV7-9 and J is TRBJ2-3; D is undetermined. The CDR3 reads CASSSPILGDITDTQYF. The CDR3 bases are TGTGCCAGCAGCTCACCTATTTTGGGTGACATCACAGATACGCAGTATTTT.